This TCR beta chain was recorded in a study of Ad26.COV2.S vaccination and SARS-CoV-2 variants. The CDR3 covers 19 residues. Germline V gene sequence: CDR1 SEHNR, CDR2 FQNEAQ (reference sequence). V lost 0 bases and J lost 1; bases outside the gene matches: 12. Using immunoSEQ multiplex PCR, the repertoire was profiled, and TCRdb retains in-frame clones only, with some absent. The profile covers fewer than 400,000 clones, with around 84% appearing a single time and under 2% taken by the ten largest. Stated treatment: some 20 received Ad26.COV2.S at low or high dose, single or two shots; 5 received placebo; per-sample allocation not given. It was on day 63 after the first vaccine or placebo injection that samples were taken.

The chain combines TRBV7-9 with TRBJ2-5; 9 bases agree with TRBD2. The input for sequencing was peripheral blood, taken in a trial of Ad26.COV2.S vaccine versus placebo. The source of this sequence is a person aged 18 to 65 who received the Ad26.COV2.S COVID-19 vaccine or a placebo. The CDR3 spells CASSLALRLAGSSQETQYF. CDR3 in DNA: TGTGCCAGCAGCTTAGCGCTCCGGCTAGCGGGGAGTAGCCAAGAGACCCAGTACTTC.